The clone carrying this TCR beta chain was picked up one time. Its matching antigen is unknown. It was after more than nine days of culture that CD4+ T cells were isolated. Assay: immunoSEQ multiplex PCR; the TCRdb copy retains only in-frame clones and omits some. This sample has 45,000 to 50,000 clones, with roughly three quarters found just once. The data were obtained in a study of vaccination effects on CD4 cells after COVID-19. Study-level background: Both of the two convalescent patients gave a sample, one 16 days and one a week before vaccination. Two million PBMC per well were cultured with around 9.6 IU/ml IL-2 and around 9.4 ug/ml peptides.

V gave up 0 bases and J gave up 5 bases, with 14 bases separating them. Per germline, CDR1 ENHRY and CDR2 SYGVKD. The CDR3 has 15 amino acids. Notes on the study in general: Convalescent patients in the study were few, and early post-infection timepoints were absent.

The sequenced sample was CD4+ T cells from PBMCs cultured without peptide, obtained before COVID-19 vaccination. This clonotype was obtained from a human donor who had a prior SARS-CoV-2 infection. The chain is built from TRBV10-3 and TRBJ2-7, with a weak D call TRBD1 (5 bases). CDR3 sequence: CAISESWARADEQYF. The CDR3 DNA follows: TGTGCCATCAGTGAGTCGTGGGCCAGGGCGGACGAGCAGTACTTC.